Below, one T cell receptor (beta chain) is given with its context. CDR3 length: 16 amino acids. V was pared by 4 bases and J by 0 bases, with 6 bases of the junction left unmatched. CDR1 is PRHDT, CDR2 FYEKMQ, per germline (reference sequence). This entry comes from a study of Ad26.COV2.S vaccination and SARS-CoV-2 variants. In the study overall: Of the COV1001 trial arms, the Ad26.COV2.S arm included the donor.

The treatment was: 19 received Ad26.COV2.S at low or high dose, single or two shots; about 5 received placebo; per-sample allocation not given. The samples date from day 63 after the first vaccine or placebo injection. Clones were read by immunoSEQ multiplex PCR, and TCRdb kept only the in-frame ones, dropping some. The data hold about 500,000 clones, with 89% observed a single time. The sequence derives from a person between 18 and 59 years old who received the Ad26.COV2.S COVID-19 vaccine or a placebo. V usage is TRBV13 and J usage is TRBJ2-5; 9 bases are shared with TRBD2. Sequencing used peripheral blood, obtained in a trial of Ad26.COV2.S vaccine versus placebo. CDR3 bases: TGTGCCAGCAGCTCCAAGGGACTAGCCTACCAAGAGACCCAGTACTTC. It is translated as CASSSKGLAYQETQYF.